This T cell receptor (beta chain) was identified during a study of shared clonotypes between healthy human individuals. Using immunoSEQ multiplex PCR, the repertoire was profiled, and TCRdb retains in-frame clones only, with some absent. Of about 1.5 million clones in the sample, 95% to 97% were seen once. The V and J ends lost 5 bases and 3 bases respectively, with 13 bases between them. Germline values: CDR1 ENHRY, CDR2 SYGVKD. The CDR3 runs to 14 residues. Healthy HIV-negative adults without recent acute infections or vaccinations served as donors. Donors, without exception, were Caucasian adults residing in Nashville, Tennessee. Negatively enriched CD4+ T cells were divided by CD45RA into naive and memory.

The specimen sequenced was naive CD4+ T cells sorted from blood. The sample's subset: CD45RA+ positively selected. This chain connects TRBV10-3 to TRBJ1-1; D not certain. This receptor was obtained from a man aged 25 to 40 in good health. Written as DNA, the CDR3 is TGTGCCATCAGTTTACCGGGTAGGGACACTGAAGCTTTCTTT. It codes for CAISLPGRDTEAFF.